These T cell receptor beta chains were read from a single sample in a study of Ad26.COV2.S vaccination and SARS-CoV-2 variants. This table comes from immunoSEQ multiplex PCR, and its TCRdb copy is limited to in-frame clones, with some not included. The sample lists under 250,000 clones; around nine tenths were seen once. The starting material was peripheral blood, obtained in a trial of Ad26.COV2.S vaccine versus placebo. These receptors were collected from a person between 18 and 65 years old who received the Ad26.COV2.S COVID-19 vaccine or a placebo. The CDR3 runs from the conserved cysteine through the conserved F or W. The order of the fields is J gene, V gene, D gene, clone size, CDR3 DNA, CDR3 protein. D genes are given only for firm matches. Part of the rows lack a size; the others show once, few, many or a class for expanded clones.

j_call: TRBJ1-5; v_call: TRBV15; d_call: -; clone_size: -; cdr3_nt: TGTGCCACCAGCAGAGAGTATCAGCCCCAGCATTTT; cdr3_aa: CATSREYQPQHF
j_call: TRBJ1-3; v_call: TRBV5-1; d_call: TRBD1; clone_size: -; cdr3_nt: TGCGCCAGCAGCCACGGACAGGGGGCCCCTCGGGGAAACACCATATATTTT; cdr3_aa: CASSHGQGAPRGNTIYF
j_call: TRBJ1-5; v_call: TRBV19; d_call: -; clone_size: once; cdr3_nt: TGTGCCAGTAGTATCATGGTGGGACCGAATCAGCCCCAGCATTTT; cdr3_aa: CASSIMVGPNQPQHF
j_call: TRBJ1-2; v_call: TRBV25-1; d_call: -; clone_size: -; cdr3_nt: TGTGCCAGCAGGACCTCTGGGGGCTATGGCTACACCTTC; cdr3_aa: CASRTSGGYGYTF
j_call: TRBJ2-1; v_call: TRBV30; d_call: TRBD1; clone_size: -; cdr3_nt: TGTGCCTGGACCCGGGACAGGGGGCGCCCCAATGAGCAGTTCTTC; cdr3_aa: CAWTRDRGRPNEQFF
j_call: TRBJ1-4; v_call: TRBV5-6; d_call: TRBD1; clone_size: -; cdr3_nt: TGTGCCAGCAGCTTGGGACAGGGCGCAACTAATGAAAAACTGTTTTTT; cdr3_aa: CASSLGQGATNEKLFF
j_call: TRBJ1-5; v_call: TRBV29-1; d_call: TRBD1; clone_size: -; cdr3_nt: TGCAGCGTCCGCGACAGGGTCAATCAGCCCCAGCATTTT; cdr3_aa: CSVRDRVNQPQHF
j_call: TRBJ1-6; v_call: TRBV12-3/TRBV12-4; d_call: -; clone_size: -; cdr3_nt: TGTGCCAGCAGTTTGGCAGATAATTCACCCCTCCACTTT; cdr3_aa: CASSLADNSPLHF
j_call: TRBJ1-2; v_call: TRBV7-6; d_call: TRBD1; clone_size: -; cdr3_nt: TGTGCCAGCAGCTCAAGCAGGACAGGGACGAACTATGGCTACACCTTC; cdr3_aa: CASSSSRTGTNYGYTF
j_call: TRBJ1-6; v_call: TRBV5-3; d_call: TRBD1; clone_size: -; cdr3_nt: TGTGCCAGAAGCATACAGGGACCCGGGACAGGGGTCGAGAATTCACCCCTCCACTTT; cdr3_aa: CARSIQGPGTGVENSPLHF
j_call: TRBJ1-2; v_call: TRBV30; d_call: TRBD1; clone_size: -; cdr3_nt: TGTGCCTGGAGTCCCGGGACAGGTGGTGGCTACACCTTC; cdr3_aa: CAWSPGTGGGYTF
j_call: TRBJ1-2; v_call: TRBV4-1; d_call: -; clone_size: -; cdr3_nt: TGCGCCAGCAGCCAAGAGGGCACAGCCATAAACTATGGCTACACCTTC; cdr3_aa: CASSQEGTAINYGYTF
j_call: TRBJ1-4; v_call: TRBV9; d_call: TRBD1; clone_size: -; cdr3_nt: TGTGCCAGCAGCCCCCGGACAGGGCGAGGTGAAAAACTGTTTTTT; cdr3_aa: CASSPRTGRGEKLFF
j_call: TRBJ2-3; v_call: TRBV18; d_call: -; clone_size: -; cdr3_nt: TGTGCCAGCTCACCTCGGGACCTCGGGACAGATACGCAGTATTTT; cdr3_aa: CASSPRDLGTDTQYF
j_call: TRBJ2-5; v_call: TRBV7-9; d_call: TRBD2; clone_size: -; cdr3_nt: TGTGCCAGCAGCTCCCGGACTAGCGGGGGCCAAGAGACCCAGTACTTC; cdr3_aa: CASSSRTSGGQETQYF
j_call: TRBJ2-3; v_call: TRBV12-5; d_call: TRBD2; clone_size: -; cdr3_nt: TGTGCTAGTGGTTTGCCACTAGGCGGGGGGAGCACAGATACGCAGTATTTT; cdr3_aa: CASGLPLGGGSTDTQYF
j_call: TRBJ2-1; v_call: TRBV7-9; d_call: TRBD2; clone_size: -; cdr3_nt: TGTGCCAGCAGCCCCCCAGGTCAGCGGGAATACAATGAGCAGTTCTTC; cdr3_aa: CASSPPGQREYNEQFF
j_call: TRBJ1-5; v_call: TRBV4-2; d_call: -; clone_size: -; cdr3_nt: TGTGCCAGCAGCGAAAGGTCCCAGGAAACTACCCTGAATCAGCCCCAGCATTTT; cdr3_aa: CASSERSQETTLNQPQHF
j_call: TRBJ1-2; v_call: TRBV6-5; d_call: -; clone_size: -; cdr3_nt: TGTGCCAGCAGGGGAATAGGCTCCGCCGGCTATGGCTACACCTTC; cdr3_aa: CASRGIGSAGYGYTF
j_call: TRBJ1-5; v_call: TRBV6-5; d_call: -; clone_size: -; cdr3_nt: TGTGCCAGCAGTCCCAGTGGACAGCCCCAGCATTTT; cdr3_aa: CASSPSGQPQHF
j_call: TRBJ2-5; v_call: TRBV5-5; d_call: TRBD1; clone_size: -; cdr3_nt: TGTGCCAGCAGTCTGGGAGCAGGGGGCCCTCAAGAGACCCAGTACTTC; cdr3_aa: CASSLGAGGPQETQYF
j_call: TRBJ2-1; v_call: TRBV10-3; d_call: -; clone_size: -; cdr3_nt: TGTGCCATCAGCCTTGGGGGGAACAATGAGCAGTTCTTC; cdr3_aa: CAISLGGNNEQFF
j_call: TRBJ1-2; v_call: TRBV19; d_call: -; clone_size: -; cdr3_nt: TGTGCCAGTAGGACGGGGGACTATGGCTACACCTTC; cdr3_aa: CASRTGDYGYTF
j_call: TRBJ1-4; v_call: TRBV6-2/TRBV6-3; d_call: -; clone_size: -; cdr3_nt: TGTGCCAGCAGTTACTCGTTACACAGGGTCGTTGAAGATGAAAAACTGTTTTTT; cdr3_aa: CASSYSLHRVVEDEKLFF
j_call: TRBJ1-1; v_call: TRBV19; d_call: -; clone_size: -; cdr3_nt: TGTGCCAGTATCAGGAGAGGGGGTACTGAAGCTTTCTTT; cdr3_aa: CASIRRGGTEAFF
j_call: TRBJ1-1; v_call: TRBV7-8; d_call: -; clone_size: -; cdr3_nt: TGTGCCAGCAGCCCAAACAATTTAGGCACTGAAGCTTTCTTT; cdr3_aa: CASSPNNLGTEAFF
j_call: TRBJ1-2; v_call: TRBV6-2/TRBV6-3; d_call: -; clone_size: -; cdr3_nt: TGTGCCAGCAGTTACTCATCCAACTATGGCTACACCTTC; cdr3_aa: CASSYSSNYGYTF
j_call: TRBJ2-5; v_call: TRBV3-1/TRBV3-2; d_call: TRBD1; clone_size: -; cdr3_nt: TGTGCCAGCAGCCAAGATGGGACAGGGGCGATGGGGACCCAGTACTTC; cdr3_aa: CASSQDGTGAMGTQYF
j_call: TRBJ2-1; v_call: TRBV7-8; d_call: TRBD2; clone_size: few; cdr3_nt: TGTGCCAGCAGCCGAGAGAGTGGACTAGCGAAGCAGTTCTTC; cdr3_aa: CASSRESGLAKQFF
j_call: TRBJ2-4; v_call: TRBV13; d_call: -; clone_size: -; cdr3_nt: TGTGCCAGCAGCTTAGATGGGGCTGCAATTAACATTCAGTACTTC; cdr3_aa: CASSLDGAAINIQYF
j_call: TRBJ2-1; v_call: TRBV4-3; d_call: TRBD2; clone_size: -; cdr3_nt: TGCGCCAGCAGCCGCGGCGTGGCTAGCGGGCGCTACAATGAGCAGTTCTTC; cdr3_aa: CASSRGVASGRYNEQFF
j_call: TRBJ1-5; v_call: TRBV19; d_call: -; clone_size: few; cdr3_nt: TGTGCCAGTAGTAGAGAGGGGCATCAGCCCCAGCATTTT; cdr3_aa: CASSREGHQPQHF
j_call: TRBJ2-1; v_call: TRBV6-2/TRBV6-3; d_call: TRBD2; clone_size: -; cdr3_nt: TGTGCCAGCAGTTCTGGGACTAGCACGAATGAGCAGTTCTTC; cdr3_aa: CASSSGTSTNEQFF
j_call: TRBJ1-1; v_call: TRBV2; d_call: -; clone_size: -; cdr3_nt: TGTGCCAGCAGATTGGACAGATCTGAAGCTTTCTTT; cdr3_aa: CASRLDRSEAFF
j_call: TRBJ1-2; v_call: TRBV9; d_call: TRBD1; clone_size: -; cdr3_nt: TGTGCCAGCAGCCCCCATCCGGGACAGGGCTATGGCTACACCTTC; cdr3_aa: CASSPHPGQGYGYTF
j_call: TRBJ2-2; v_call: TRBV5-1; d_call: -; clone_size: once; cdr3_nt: TGCGCCAGCAGCTTGGCGTGGCGGGCGATCAACACCGGGGAGCTGTTTTTT; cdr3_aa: CASSLAWRAINTGELFF